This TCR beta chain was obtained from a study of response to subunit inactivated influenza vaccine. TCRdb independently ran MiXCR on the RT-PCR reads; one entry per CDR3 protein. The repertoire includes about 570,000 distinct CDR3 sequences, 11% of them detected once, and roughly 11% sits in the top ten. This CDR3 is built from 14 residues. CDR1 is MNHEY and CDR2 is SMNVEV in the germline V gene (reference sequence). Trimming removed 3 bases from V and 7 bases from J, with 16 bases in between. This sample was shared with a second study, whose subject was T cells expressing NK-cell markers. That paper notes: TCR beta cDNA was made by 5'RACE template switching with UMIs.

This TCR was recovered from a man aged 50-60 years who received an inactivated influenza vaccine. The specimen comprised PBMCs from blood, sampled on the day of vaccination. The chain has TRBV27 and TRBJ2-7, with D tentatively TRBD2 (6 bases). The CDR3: CASSFGSGFGEQYF. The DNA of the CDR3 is TGTGCCAGCAGTTTCGGTAGCGGCTTCGGGGAGCAGTACTTC.